This TCR beta chain comes out of a study of blood T cell repertoires in COVID-19. Study-wide context: Spain, Italy and the United States supplied samples that represented acute and convalescent COVID-19.

Study processing details: Estimated nucleated cell counts came from reference gene primer amplification. Using immunoSEQ multiplex PCR, the repertoire was profiled, and TCRdb retains in-frame clones only, with some absent. V and J calls and clone size are as listed in that table; D and trimming were resolved from the DNA. This sample has approximately 52,000 clones, with approximately 81% found just once. Germline CDR1 LGHNT, CDR2 FRNRAP. The CDR3 extends over 15 amino acids. V dropped 6 bases and J dropped 0; count of bases not matched to a gene: 4. This clonotype originated in a woman over 75 with acute or convalescent COVID-19. Sequencing input: peripheral blood. This rearrangement joins TRBV12-5 to TRBJ1-4, with 7 bases aligning to TRBD1. The CDR3 is CASGQGDSTNEKLFF. CDR3 nucleotide sequence: TGTGCTAGTGGGCAGGGGGACTCAACTAATGAAAAACTGTTTTTT.